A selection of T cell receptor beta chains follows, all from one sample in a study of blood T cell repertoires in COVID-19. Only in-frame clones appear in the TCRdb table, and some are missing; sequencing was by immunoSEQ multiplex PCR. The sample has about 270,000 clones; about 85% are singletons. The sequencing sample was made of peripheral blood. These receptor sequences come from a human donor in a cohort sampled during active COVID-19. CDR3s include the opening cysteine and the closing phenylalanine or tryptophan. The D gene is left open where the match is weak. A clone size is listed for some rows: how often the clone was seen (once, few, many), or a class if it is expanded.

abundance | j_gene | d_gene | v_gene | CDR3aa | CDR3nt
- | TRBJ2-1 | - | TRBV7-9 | CASSPGEFYNEQFF | TGTGCCAGCAGCCCCGGGGAGTTTTACAATGAGCAGTTCTTC
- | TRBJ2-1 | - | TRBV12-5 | CASVFSGAYNEQFF | TGTGCTAGTGTTTTTAGCGGAGCGTACAATGAGCAGTTCTTC
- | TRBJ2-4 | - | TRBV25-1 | CASIHWTPSKNIQYF | TGTGCCAGCATTCATTGGACTCCTTCCAAAAACATTCAGTACTTC
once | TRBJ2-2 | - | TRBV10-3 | CAIRGQGGAGELFF | TGTGCCATCAGGGGTCAGGGGGGAGCCGGGGAGCTGTTTTTT
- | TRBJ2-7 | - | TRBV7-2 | CASSPVGGAVGNEQYF | TGTGCCAGCAGTCCGGTGGGGGGAGCAGTCGGGAACGAGCAGTACTTC
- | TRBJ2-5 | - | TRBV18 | CASSPLDQGGQYF | TGTGCCAGCTCACCACTGGATCAAGGCGGCCAGTACTTC
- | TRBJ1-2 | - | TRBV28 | CASSPLQAHGYTF | TGTGCCAGCAGTCCCTTACAGGCGCACGGCTACACCTTC
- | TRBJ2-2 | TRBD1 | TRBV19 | CASRNRGSNTGELFF | TGTGCCAGTAGAAACAGGGGCTCCAACACCGGGGAGCTGTTTTTT
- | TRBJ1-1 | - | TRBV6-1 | CASSDRDRGEAFF | TGTGCCAGCAGTGACCGAGACAGAGGAGAAGCTTTCTTT
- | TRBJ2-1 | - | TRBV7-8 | CASSLEVGNRYNEQFF | TGTGCCAGCAGCTTAGAGGTCGGGAATAGATACAATGAGCAGTTCTTC
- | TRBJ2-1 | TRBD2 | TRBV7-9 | CASGRTKREVDEQFF | TGTGCCAGCGGACGGACTAAGCGGGAGGTGGATGAGCAGTTCTTC
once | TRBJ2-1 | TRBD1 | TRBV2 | CASSLRQGVPNEQFF | TGTGCCAGCAGTCTACGACAGGGGGTCCCCAATGAGCAGTTCTTC
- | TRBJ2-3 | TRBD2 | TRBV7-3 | CASSLLPFTGTSGRSFTDTQYF | TGTGCCAGCAGCCTTCTCCCCTTCACCGGGACTAGCGGGAGAAGTTTCACAGATACGCAGTATTTT
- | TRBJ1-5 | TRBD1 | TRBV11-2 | CASRKTGGGDQPQHF | TGTGCCAGCAGAAAGACAGGGGGCGGTGATCAGCCCCAGCATTTT
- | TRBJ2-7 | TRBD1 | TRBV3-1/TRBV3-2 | CASSLRQGSNEQYF | TGTGCCAGCAGCCTCCGACAGGGGTCAAACGAGCAGTACTTC
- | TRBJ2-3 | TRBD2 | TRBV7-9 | CASSPTPGTSGSDTQYF | TGTGCCAGCAGCCCAACCCCCGGGACTAGCGGGAGTGATACGCAGTATTTT
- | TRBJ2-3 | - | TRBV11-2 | CASASRGSGLSTDTQYF | TGTGCCAGCGCCAGCCGGGGAAGCGGGCTTAGCACAGATACGCAGTATTTT
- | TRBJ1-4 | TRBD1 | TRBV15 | CATSRPRDRGRPEKLFF | TGTGCCACCAGCAGACCCCGGGACAGGGGGCGCCCTGAAAAACTGTTTTTT
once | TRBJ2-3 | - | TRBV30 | CAWATSPNTQYF | TGTGCCTGGGCCACTAGCCCGAATACGCAGTATTTT